This T cell receptor (beta chain) was profiled in a study of cytomegalovirus exposure and HLA in healthy donors. Study conclusions and caveats: A few chains tied to CMV proved CMV antigen-specific in vitro. Subsequent analysis revealed that first-cohort TCR clusters tended to co-occur in the roughly 120 validation repertoires. Altogether, 150 to 200 TCR beta chains were recorded as cytomegalovirus-associated. Cytomegalovirus status was reportedly diagnosed by the classifier with high sensitivity and specificity.

Concerning this clone: Antigen unknown.

The repertoire was sequenced with immunoSEQ multiplex PCR; TCRdb's copy has only in-frame clones and lacks some. The sample lists about 360,000 clones, about nine tenths occurring once. This CDR3 spans 15 amino acids. Trimming removed 0 bases from V and 2 bases from J, with 11 bases in between. Germline CDR1 and CDR2: MNHEY and SVGAGI. This receptor was identified in a woman in her late teens or twenties in good health and CMV-seronegative. The chain joins TRBV6-5 to TRBJ2-7; weak D call: TRBD1 (5 bases). The source material was PBMCs. The CDR3 DNA follows: TGTGCCAGCAGTTACTCTGACAGATTTACCTACGAGCAGTACTTC. Its protein product is CASSYSDRFTYEQYF.